This TCR beta chain emerged from a study of cytomegalovirus exposure and HLA in healthy donors. Overall study: The roughly 110 validation repertoires were reported in a later analysis to have been generated on the same platform as the approximately 700 first-cohort repertoires. General study points: Specificity of a few CMV-associated chains for CMV antigens was verified in vitro. The classifier reportedly diagnosed cytomegalovirus status with high sensitivity and specificity.

As concerns this clone: Its antigen is currently unknown.

The repertoire was sequenced with immunoSEQ multiplex PCR; TCRdb's copy has only in-frame clones and lacks some. The data contain 250,000 to 300,000 clones, 90% of them seen just once; the ten biggest clones take up under 0.4%. Separate from the roughly 730-subject first cohort, the approximately 130-subject validation cohort was the one that the donors belonged to. Germline V gene data show CDR1 as GTSNPN and CDR2 as SVGIG (reference sequence). The CDR3 consists of 16 residues. V gave up 3 bases and J gave up 2 bases; unmatched junction bases: 11. The receptor was derived from a young woman in good health and CMV-seronegative. The rearrangement uses TRBV30 and TRBJ1-2; 8 bases are a match to TRBD1. Input material: PBMCs. The CDR3 coding sequence is TGTGCCTGGAGGGAACAGACAGGGGTGAAAAACTATGGCTACACCTTC. Translated: CAWREQTGVKNYGYTF.